The 27 T cell receptor beta chains given below trace back to one sample, sequenced in a study of glioma-infiltrating T cells after dendritic cell vaccination. The time point denotes: after dendritic cell vaccination, including at tumor progression/relapse. The method was immunoSEQ multiplex PCR; TCRdb's version includes in-frame clones alone and lacks a portion of them. The repertoire holds 90,000 to 95,000 clones, with 70% to 90% as singletons. The input for sequencing was blood, taken after dendritic cell vaccination. Source of these receptors: a human donor with glioblastoma.

This chain connects TRBV7-2 to TRBJ2-3, with 9 bases lining up with TRBD2. Germline loops: CDR1 SGHTA, CDR2 FQGNSA. This CDR3 region has 14 residues. DNA of the CDR3: TGTGCAGGGGGCGGGAGGGATTCCACAGATACGCAGTATTTT. Amino acids: CAGGGRDSTDTQYF.

The V call is TRBV5-1, the J call TRBJ2-3; a weak D match, TRBD1 (6 bases). CDR1 SGHRS and CDR2 YFSETQ come from the germline V gene. The CDR3 spans 13 residues. V was cut by 0 bases and J by 4 bases, with 6 bases left in between. Here the CDR3 DNA reads TGCGCCAGCAGCTTGGAGGGGGCAGATACGCAGTATTTT. Amino acid sequence: CASSLEGADTQYF.

The J gene is TRBJ2-7, the V gene TRBV7-9, with D maybe TRBD1 (6 bases). Per the germline V gene, CDR1 is SEHNR and CDR2 is FQNEAQ (reference sequence). The CDR3 runs 14 residues. V lost 5 bases and J lost 0, with 11 bases in between. The CDR3 DNA follows: TGTGCCAGCAGCGGCGACAGGAGCTCCTACGAGCAGTACTTC. It encodes CASSGDRSSYEQYF.

V and J are TRBV27 and TRBJ1-2, with 10 bases matching TRBD1. This CDR3 has 17 amino acids. Germline trimming cut 5 bases from V and 4 bases from J; bases unmatched to any gene: 13. Per germline, CDR1 MNHEY and CDR2 SMNVEV (reference sequence). DNA for the CDR3: TGTGCCAGCAGTCGCTTAACGACAGGGGGCACCCTCTATGGCTACACCTTC. Translated: CASSRLTTGGTLYGYTF.

The gene calls are TRBV29-1 and TRBJ2-5; D may be TRBD1 (8 bases). This CDR3 has 12 residues. V shed 5 bases and J shed 9 bases, with 16 bases lying between them. CDR1 and CDR2 from the germline V gene are SQVTM and ANQGSEA. This CDR3 is CSVPDRAGAQYF. In DNA, the CDR3 is TGCAGCGTTCCGGACAGGGCGGGGGCCCAGTACTTC.

This sequence joins TRBV30 and TRBJ1-1; D uncertain. This CDR3 is 15 amino acids long. The V and J ends lost 2 bases and 4 bases respectively, with 17 bases between them. CDR1 and CDR2 (germline): GTSNPN, SVGIG (reference sequence). The CDR3 DNA reads TGTGCCTGGAGTCCCCGGGGTTCAGGTTTCACTGAAGCTTTCTTT. Amino acid sequence: CAWSPRGSGFTEAFF.

This clone has just a few counts. The J gene is TRBJ1-1, the V gene TRBV7-3; a possible D gene is TRBD1 (6 bases). Germline CDR1 reads SGHTA; CDR2 reads FQGTGA. The CDR3 is 13 residues long. V was pared by 3 bases and J by 4 bases, with 9 bases between. The chain's CDR3 is CASSFQGSTEAFF. The CDR3 DNA follows: TGTGCCAGCAGCTTCCAGGGGTCCACTGAAGCTTTCTTT.

This chain connects TRBV7-2 to TRBJ2-1, with 11 bases matching TRBD2. Losses at the gene ends were 1 base for V and 10 bases for J; bases not matched to a gene: 9. Germline V lookup: CDR1 SGHTA, CDR2 FQGNSA. This CDR3 is 16 amino acids long. CDR3 sequence: CASSLVVASGGTEQFF. The CDR3, as DNA: TGTGCCAGCAGCTTAGTAGTGGCTAGCGGGGGGACAGAGCAGTTCTTC.

The V and J genes are TRBV6-5 and TRBJ2-6; 8 bases are a match to TRBD1. The V gene's germline CDR1 is MNHEY and CDR2 SVGAGI. J gave up 3 bases and V 3 bases, and 4 bases lay outside the gene matches. The CDR3 has 16 amino acids. The CDR3 DNA reads TGTGCCAGCAGTTATCTACAGGGGGGTGGGGCCAACGTCCTGACTTTC. Amino acids: CASSYLQGGGANVLTF.

The J gene is TRBJ2-7, the V gene TRBV5-1; the D gene is possibly TRBD1 (6 bases). V shed 4 bases and J shed 2 bases, with 19 bases lying between them. This CDR3 region has 16 residues. Germline V gene sequence: CDR1 SGHRS, CDR2 YFSETQ. The CDR3 spells CASSKSSGTQAYEQYF. The CDR3 DNA reads as TGCGCCAGCAGCAAATCCTCCGGGACACAAGCCTACGAGCAGTACTTC.

The chain links TRBV7-8 to TRBJ2-1; D possibly corresponds to TRBD2 (5 bases). The CDR3 is made up of 15 amino acids. V lost 1 base and J 4 bases, leaving 11 bases between the germline ends. Germline V gives CDR1 SGHVS, CDR2 FQNEAQ. The CDR3 sequence: CASSLVPGGYNEQFF. For the CDR3, the DNA is TGTGCCAGCAGCTTAGTCCCCGGAGGATACAATGAGCAGTTCTTC.

The chain carries TRBV7-9 and TRBJ2-5; no reliable D call. The V and J ends lost 4 bases and 5 bases respectively, with 14 bases between them. This CDR3 is 14 amino acids long. Germline loops: CDR1 SEHNR, CDR2 FQNEAQ (reference sequence). The CDR3 region has the DNA TGTGCCAGCAGCTCAGCAGGAGCCCGGGAGACCCAGTACTTC. This encodes CASSSAGARETQYF.

The rearrangement links TRBV19 to TRBJ1-6; D is uncertain. Germline-derived CDR1 and CDR2 are LNHDA and SQIVND (reference sequence). The CDR3 loop spans 12 amino acids. V was shortened by 5 bases and J by 7 bases, with 6 bases between the two germline ends. The CDR3 loop reads CASSFGNSPLHF. The CDR3 DNA sequence: TGTGCCAGTAGTTTCGGGAATTCACCCCTCCACTTT.

The chain employs TRBV5-1 and TRBJ1-3; 11 positions match TRBD1. The CDR3 has 15 residues. CDR1 and CDR2 from the germline V gene are SGHRS and YFSETQ. J lost 8 bases, V lost 4 bases, and 8 bases had no gene match. The CDR3 region has the DNA TGCGCCAGCAGCGCGGGACAGGGGGACGTGGACACCATATATTTT. It encodes CASSAGQGDVDTIYF.

The chain joins TRBV6-5 to TRBJ1-2, with TRBD1 identical over 9 bases. J was trimmed by 2 bases and V by 8 bases; bases with no gene match: 6. CDR1 is MNHEY, CDR2 SVGAGI, per germline. CDR3 size: 14 residues. The DNA for the CDR3 is TGTGCCAGCGGGACAGGGATGGAAAACTATGGCTACACCTTC. Translation: CASGTGMENYGYTF.

The rearrangement joins TRBV9 to TRBJ2-3, with TRBD2 matching over 8 bases. V lost 4 bases to trimming and J lost 4 bases; unmatched junction nucleotides: 5. CDR1 is SGDLS and CDR2 is YYNGEE in the germline V gene. The CDR3 has 14 amino acids. CDR3 nucleotide sequence: TGTGCCAGCAGCTCGAGCGGGAGTGCAGATACGCAGTATTTT. This codes for CASSSSGSADTQYF. The full variable domain, completed using reference TRBV9 and TRBJ2-3, is DSGVTQTPKHLITATGQRVTLRCSPRSGDLSVYWYQQSLDQGLQFLIQYYNGEERAKGNILERFSAQQFPDLHSELNLSSLELGDSALYFCASSSSGSADTQYFGPGTRLTVL.

The chain uses TRBV28 and TRBJ2-7; TRBD1 is a possible D gene (5 bases). The CDR3 has 15 residues. V was cut by 5 bases and J by 4 bases, with 18 bases left in between. In germline, CDR1 is MDHEN, CDR2 SYDVKM. CDR3 nucleotides: TGTGCCAGCAGTGGAACAAGGGGATTTTCGTACGAGCAGTACTTC. Protein: CASSGTRGFSYEQYF.

The chain couples TRBV29-1 to TRBJ2-3, with TRBD1 matching 7 bases. Germline loops: CDR1 SQVTM, CDR2 ANQGSEA. This CDR3 comprises 13 residues. V shed 7 bases, J shed 5 bases, and the junction held 9 bases outside the gene matches. In DNA form, the CDR3 reads TGCAGCGCCCCCACAGGGGCTTTAGATACGCAGTATTTT. Translating gives CSAPTGALDTQYF.

J is TRBJ2-2 and V is TRBV6-1, with TRBD1 identical over 7 bases. The V gene end was trimmed by 6 bases and the J gene end by 7 bases; junction bases not matched to a gene: 5. This CDR3 spans 13 amino acids. The germline gives CDR1 MNHNS, CDR2 SASEGT. CDR3 in DNA: TGTGCCAGCAGGGTACAGGGGATCGGGGAGCTGTTTTTT. Its translation is CASRVQGIGELFF.

V and J are TRBV5-4 and TRBJ2-2; TRBD2 is a possible D gene (5 bases). CDR1 and CDR2 (germline): SGHNT, YYREEE (reference sequence). Trimming took off 5 bases at V and 4 bases at J, with 15 bases between the two ends. The CDR3 covers 15 residues. CDR3: CASRGSEGRTGELFF. DNA of the CDR3: TGTGCCAGCAGAGGGAGTGAGGGTCGCACCGGGGAGCTGTTTTTT.

This clone was observed a single time. The rearrangement joins TRBV7-9 to TRBJ2-3; no definite D call. Trimming took 1 base from V and 6 from J, leaving 11 bases between them. The CDR3 length is 14 residues. The germline V gene has CDR1 SEHNR and CDR2 FQNEAQ (reference sequence). The CDR3 region has the DNA TGTGCCAGCAGCTTAGATCAGCTAGGCGATACGCAGTATTTT. This encodes CASSLDQLGDTQYF. Looking up the rest from reference TRBV7-9 and TRBJ2-3 gives the full variable domain: DTGVSQNPRHKITKRGQNVTFRCDPISEHNRLYWYRQTLGQGPEFLTYFQNEAQLEKSRLLSDRFSAERPKGSFSTLEIQRTEQGDSAMYLCASSLDQLGDTQYFGPGTRLTVL.

The count of this clone is one. This chain uses TRBV7-2 with TRBJ2-2, with D perhaps matching TRBD1 (5 bases). This CDR3 has 15 residues. Trimming left V 1 base short and J 1 base short, with 7 bases between. Per germline, CDR1 SGHTA and CDR2 FQGNSA. The CDR3 loop reads CASSLVQGNTGELFF. CDR3 bases: TGTGCCAGCAGCTTAGTTCAGGGGAACACCGGGGAGCTGTTTTTT.

This clone was picked up a small number of times. The chain joins TRBV5-1 to TRBJ2-3; 8 positions match TRBD2. Germline CDR1 SGHRS, CDR2 YFSETQ. The CDR3 sequence is 15 residues long. V was pared by 0 bases and J by 7 bases, with 7 bases of the junction left unmatched. Here the CDR3 reads CASSLGPGGANTQYF. In DNA, the CDR3 is TGCGCCAGCAGCTTGGGACCGGGAGGGGCAAATACGCAGTATTTT.

V is TRBV25-1 and J is TRBJ2-3, with a tentative D call TRBD2 (7 bases). V was clipped by 4 bases and J by 1 base, with 15 bases between them. CDR3 size: 16 residues. Germline CDR1 is MGHDK and CDR2 is SYGVNS. The CDR3 nucleotides are TGTGCCAGCAGTGGGGAGGGGGGAAGCGGCACAGATACGCAGTATTTT. It encodes CASSGEGGSGTDTQYF.

V gene TRBV6-1 combines with J gene TRBJ2-2; tentative D call: TRBD2 (6 bases). The V end was cut by 7 bases, the J end by 6 bases, with 15 bases between. Germline CDR1 MNHNS, CDR2 SASEGT. The CDR3 covers 14 residues. CDR3 residues: CASTRLDIAGELFF. CDR3 nucleotides: TGTGCCAGCACGAGACTAGATATCGCCGGGGAGCTGTTTTTT.

The chain uses TRBV7-9 and TRBJ1-2, with 8 bases fitting TRBD1. The junction had 2 bases not matched to a gene; V was cut back by 0 bases and J by 5 bases. CDR3 length: 14 amino acids. In germline, CDR1 is SEHNR, CDR2 FQNEAQ (reference sequence). The CDR3 loop is CASSLAQGAYGYTF. CDR3 nucleotide sequence: TGTGCCAGCAGCTTAGCCCAGGGGGCGTATGGCTACACCTTC.

The rearrangement links TRBV5-6 to TRBJ1-5; 8 bases are a match to TRBD1. The CDR3 is made up of 15 amino acids. V shed 4 bases and J 6 bases; nucleotides not matched to a gene: 9. Germline loops: CDR1 SGHDT, CDR2 YYEEEE. The CDR3 DNA is TGTGCCAGCAGCAAGACAGGGGCCATTGGTCAGCCCCAGCATTTT. This translates into CASSKTGAIGQPQHF.